One sample yielded the 12 T cell receptor beta chains listed below, sequenced in a study of T cell repertoires in cytomegalovirus infection. Antigen specificity for these receptors is unknown. MiXCR was run by TCRdb on the reads, yielding one entry per CDR3 protein. The sample gives approximately 770,000 distinct CDR3 sequences, around 29% of which show up once; about 12% is in the top ten. The sample in question was cultured CD8+ T cells from PBMCs, obtained from culture after CMV antigen stimulation. The receptors shown here come from a human donor in good health (CMV status not recorded). Some clones in this sample may be carry-over from other donors' samples.

A few counts support this clonotype. The gene calls are TRBV4-1 and TRBJ2-7; TRBD1 aligns across 7 bases. The V and J ends lost 0 bases and 5 bases, in that order; junction bases with no gene match: 10. Per the germline V gene, CDR1 is MGHRA and CDR2 is YSYEKL. The CDR3 has 16 amino acids. CDR3 sequence reads: CASSQEFRTGQDEQYF. The CDR3 bases are TGCGCCAGCAGCCAAGAGTTCAGGACAGGACAGGACGAGCAGTACTTC.

This clonotype was counted only a few times. The chain joins TRBV7-8 to TRBJ2-5, with D hard to call. CDR1 and CDR2 from the germline V gene are SGHVS and FQNEAQ. The CDR3 is 16 amino acids. Deletions cut 0 bases from V and 2 bases from J, with 13 bases between. CDR3 bases: TGTGCCAGCAGCTTAGCGCCCCTGGACGGACAAGAGACCCAGTACTTC. It is translated as CASSLAPLDGQETQYF.

This chain joins TRBV20-1 and TRBJ2-1, with D maybe TRBD2 (5 bases). The CDR3 has 12 amino acids. CDR1 and CDR2 from the germline V gene are DFQATT and SNEGSKA (reference sequence). The V end was cut by 6 bases, the J end by 7 bases, with 13 bases between. The CDR3 reads CSARTRGNEQFF. The CDR3 DNA sequence: TGCAGTGCCCGGACTCGAGGTAATGAGCAGTTCTTC.

The chain has TRBV27 and TRBJ1-6, with a possible D match to TRBD1 (6 bases). CDR1 and CDR2 (germline): MNHEY, SMNVEV (reference sequence). The CDR3 has 15 amino acids. Trimming removed 4 bases from V and 9 bases from J, with 16 bases in between. CDR3 nucleotides: TGTGCCAGCAGTTGGGACGGGACACCCGGTTCACCCCTCCACTTT. Translating it yields CASSWDGTPGSPLHF.

This clonotype was detected only a few times. V is TRBV27 and J is TRBJ2-2, with a possible D match to TRBD2 (6 bases). CDR3 length: 13 amino acids. Germline CDR1 reads MNHEY; CDR2 reads SMNVEV (reference sequence). V lost 3 bases to trimming and J lost 5 bases, with 7 bases between them. The DNA of the CDR3 is TGTGCCAGCAGTTTCGGACTAACCGGGGAGCTGTTTTTT. This translates into CASSFGLTGELFF.

J is TRBJ1-5 and V is TRBV20-1, with D unclear. The germline V gene has CDR1 DFQATT and CDR2 SNEGSKA (reference sequence). Trimming took 0 bases from V and 5 from J, leaving 5 bases between them. This CDR3 has 12 residues. The CDR3: CSARDYDQPQHF. For the CDR3, the DNA is TGCAGTGCTAGAGATTACGATCAGCCCCAGCATTTT.

The CDR3 nucleotides read TGTGCCATACAGGAATTAGGTACTGAAGCTTTCTTT. Residues: CAIQELGTEAFF. The gene calls are TRBV7-9 and TRBJ1-1; D perhaps matches TRBD1 (5 bases). This CDR3 is built from 12 residues. CDR1 and CDR2 from the germline V gene are SEHNR and FQNEAQ (reference sequence). Deletions cut 10 bases from V and 5 bases from J, with 14 bases between.

The chain has TRBV27 and TRBJ1-5; weak D call: TRBD1 (5 bases). Germline V CDR1 and CDR2: MNHEY, SMNVEV (reference sequence). The CDR3 contains 14 residues. V shed 3 bases and J shed 5 bases, with 11 bases lying between them. CDR3 amino acids: CASSFAGTDQPQHF. The CDR3 DNA sequence: TGTGCCAGCAGTTTTGCAGGGACCGATCAGCCCCAGCATTTT.

The chain carries TRBV10-3 and TRBJ2-6; TRBD2 agrees at 7 bases. The CDR3 spans 20 residues. The V gene end was trimmed by 8 bases and the J gene end by 0 bases; junction bases not matched to a gene: 19. Germline V gene data show CDR1 as ENHRY and CDR2 as SYGVKD. The CDR3 DNA reads TGTGCCATCCTTGTCGTCCCCCGGGGGGAAGGGGTCTCTGGGGCCAACGTCCTGACTTTC. This encodes CAILVVPRGEGVSGANVLTF.

Note on this clonotype: This may stem from a read error, because a much larger clone lies one nucleotide away. The V call is TRBV6-6, the J call TRBJ1-2, with D hard to call. The CDR3 extends over 11 amino acids. V lost 7 bases and J lost 5, with 8 bases in between. Germline CDR1 is MNHNY and CDR2 is SVGAGI (reference sequence). The CDR3 DNA reads as TGTGCCAGCACCGGGGAGTATGGCTACACCTTC. Residues: CASTGEYGYTF.

The V and J genes are TRBV27 and TRBJ2-1, with D perhaps assigned TRBD1 or TRBD2 (5 bases each). The germline gives CDR1 MNHEY, CDR2 SMNVEV (reference sequence). V lost 5 bases to trimming and J lost 1 base, with 18 bases between them. The CDR3 extends over 17 amino acids. DNA of the CDR3: TGTGCCAGCAGTCCGGGACCAGCTGGGGCGTCCTACAATGAGCAGTTCTTC. It encodes CASSPGPAGASYNEQFF.

This clonotype was counted at least ten times. The CDR3 sequence: CASSLYRGAYEQYF. The CDR3 DNA reads TGTGCCAGCAGTTTATATCGGGGGGCCTACGAGCAGTACTTC. The chain joins TRBV27 to TRBJ2-7; 7 nucleotides align to TRBD2. Losses at the gene ends were 1 base for V and 2 bases for J; bases not matched to a gene: 2. Per the germline V gene, CDR1 is MNHEY and CDR2 is SMNVEV (reference sequence). The length of the CDR3 is 14 residues.